This T cell receptor (beta chain) was recovered during a study of vaccination and CD4 T cells after COVID-19. Across the whole study: The peptides that stimulated the cells were overlapping spike peptides from SARS-CoV-2, HCoV-NL63, HCoV-OC43 and HCoV-229E.

With the Oncomine TCR Beta short-read assay, DNA from cultured CD4+ T cells was sequenced. TCRdb used MiXCR to reprocess the PCR reads, holding one entry per CDR3 protein. The table lists almost 6,000 distinct CDR3 sequences, about 34% of them singletons. The treatment is: roughly ten-day PBMC culture with coronavirus spike peptide pools or control peptides (ViraFEST assay). CD4+ T lymphocytes from the unexposed donor were collected before the COVID-19 pandemic (2011-2018). Via ViraFEST, peptide pools expanded antigen-specific T cells before TCR sequencing. A few million PBMCs per well were cultured with 10 IU/ml IL-2 and approximately 10 ug/ml peptide pools. With respect to this clonotype: The antigen is unknown.

The source of this sequence is a human donor in good health. Sequenced material: CD4+ T cells from blood, cultured in vitro.

CDR3 in DNA: TGTGCCAGCAGCGTAGACCCAAACGGCAATCAGCCCCAGCATTTT. Amino acid sequence: CASSVDPNGNQPQHF. The chain uses TRBV9 and TRBJ1-5; D is unresolved. This CDR3 comprises 15 residues. CDR1 is SGDLS and CDR2 is YYNGEE in the germline V gene. V was shortened by 0 bases and J by 2 bases, with 9 bases between the two germline ends.